This T cell receptor (beta chain) was sequenced in a study of T cell repertoires in cytomegalovirus infection. Study information: The public TCR beta signatures pointed to both CMV infection and matching HLA type.

TCRdb fed the reads into MiXCR, producing one record per CDR3 protein. The sample records approximately 500,000 distinct CDR3 sequences, 11% being singletons. This clonotype has a count of ten or more. Its antigen remains unknown. Study conclusions and caveats: In two of eight donors, the top clonotype was HLA-C-restricted CMV-specific. Cumulative frequency (of public TCR beta family members) identified carriers of CMV plus the relevant HLA.

This clonotype was obtained from a human donor in good health (CMV status not recorded). Some clones in this sample may be carry-over from other donors' samples. Input material: PBMCs.

The chain's CDR3 is CASSQKGGPTGELFF. Here the CDR3 DNA reads TGTGCCAGCAGCCAAAAAGGGGGCCCTACCGGGGAGCTGTTTTTT. The V and J genes are TRBV7-9 and TRBJ2-2, with TRBD1 identical over 7 bases. The CDR3 is 15 amino acids. J was trimmed by 5 bases and V by 5 bases; bases with no gene match: 8. The germline V gene encodes CDR1 SEHNR and CDR2 FQNEAQ (reference sequence).